Shown below are 27 T cell receptor beta chains from a single sample sequenced in a study of blood T cells in healthy people across ages. It was with a sample-barcoded 5' primer and a J-beta primer mix that a second PCR of roughly 7 to 12 cycles was run. Each CDR3 protein is one row after TCRdb ran MiXCR on the 5' RACE reads. The sample lists roughly 830,000 distinct CDR3 sequences, around 62% occurring once. The source material was blood. All receptors come from a man aged 25 to 40 in good health.

This chain joins TRBV7-2 and TRBJ2-3; the match to TRBD2 covers 8 bases. The CDR3 extends over 16 amino acids. Germline V lookup: CDR1 SGHTA, CDR2 FQGNSA. Losses at the gene ends were 5 bases for V and 2 bases for J; bases not matched to a gene: 9. CDR3 loop: CASSALGGGPTDTQYF. DNA for the CDR3: TGTGCCAGCAGCGCACTTGGCGGGGGGCCCACAGATACGCAGTATTTT.

The table lists this clonotype with many counts. CDR3 loop: CSVHAVTDTQYF. Written as DNA, the CDR3 is TGCAGCGTTCATGCAGTCACAGATACGCAGTATTTT. V usage is TRBV29-1 and J usage is TRBJ2-3; D gene ambiguous. Germline CDR1 SQVTM, CDR2 ANQGSEA. Trimming removed 5 bases from V and 2 bases from J, with 8 bases in between. This CDR3 is 12 amino acids long.

This clonotype was picked up a small number of times. CDR3 in DNA: TGCGCCAGCAGCTCACAGGGGGCTAGGACAGATACGCAGTATTTT. Translated, it gives CASSSQGARTDTQYF. This chain joins TRBV5-1 and TRBJ2-3, with 9 bases that match TRBD1. This CDR3 contains 15 residues. The V and J ends lost 3 bases and 3 bases, in that order; junction bases with no gene match: 5. From germline, CDR1 is SGHRS and CDR2 YFSETQ.

This chain uses TRBV5-5 with TRBJ2-2; 8 bases map to TRBD2. The CDR3 is 17 residues long. Trimming took 1 base from V and 3 from J; bases not matched to a gene: 8. CDR1 is SGHKS, CDR2 YYEKEE, per germline (reference sequence). The CDR3 DNA follows: TGTGCCAGCAGCTTGAGCGGCGGGGGGCATTACACCGGGGAGCTGTTTTTT. It is translated as CASSLSGGGHYTGELFF. The variable domain in full, completed from reference TRBV5-5 and TRBJ2-2, reads DAGVTQSPTHLIKTRGQQVTLRCSPISGHKSVSWYQQVLGQGPQFIFQYYEKEERGRGNFPDRFSARQFPNYSSELNVNALLLGDSALYLCASSLSGGGHYTGELFFGEGSRLTVL.

The CDR3: CASSQDRGEGTEAFF. CDR3 nucleotide sequence: TGTGCCAGCAGCCAAGATCGAGGAGAGGGGACTGAAGCTTTCTTT. The rearrangement uses TRBV3-1 and TRBJ1-1, with D possibly matching TRBD1 (5 bases). Germline CDR1 reads LGHDT; CDR2 reads YNNKEL (reference sequence). V was clipped by 0 bases and J by 5 bases, with 13 bases between them. The CDR3 covers 15 residues.

The chain uses TRBV12-3 or TRBV12-4 and TRBJ2-2; no definite D call. This CDR3 has 11 amino acids. Trimming took 11 bases from V and 3 from J, leaving 7 bases between them. CDR3 DNA: TGTGCCGGAAGGGACACCGGGGAGCTGTTTTTT. This sequence encodes CAGRDTGELFF.

The J gene is TRBJ2-1, the V gene TRBV9; 11 nucleotides align to TRBD2. Per the germline V gene, CDR1 is SGDLS and CDR2 is YYNGEE. CDR3 length: 17 amino acids. V lost 0 bases to trimming and J lost 6 bases; unmatched junction nucleotides: 8. CDR3 loop: CASSVGPSGGLPNEQFF. CDR3 in DNA: TGTGCCAGCAGCGTAGGGCCTAGCGGGGGGCTACCCAATGAGCAGTTCTTC.

This clonotype occurred a few times. This chain joins TRBV7-3 and TRBJ2-3; D possibly corresponds to TRBD2 (5 bases). CDR1 SGHTA and CDR2 FQGTGA come from the germline V gene. Between the trimmed V and J ends, which lost 5 bases and 6 bases, there was a span of 12 bases. CDR3 length: 13 amino acids. CDR3 DNA: TGTGCCAGCAGCCCGGGCCGCGGGGATACGCAGTATTTT. Translated: CASSPGRGDTQYF.

This clonotype was counted a few times. This chain joins TRBV28 and TRBJ2-3; 7 bases align to TRBD1. The CDR3 runs to 14 residues. Germline V CDR1 and CDR2: MDHEN, SYDVKM. J gave up 6 bases and V 6 bases, and 9 bases lay outside the gene matches. The CDR3 DNA sequence: TGTGCCAGCAGCCGACCGACAGGGATGGATACGCAGTATTTT. Translation: CASSRPTGMDTQYF.

This clonotype was seen only once. The chain has TRBV30 and TRBJ2-7; 9 nucleotides match TRBD1. V lost 2 bases to trimming and J lost 6 bases; unmatched junction nucleotides: 2. CDR3 length: 12 amino acids. The germline gives CDR1 GTSNPN, CDR2 SVGIG (reference sequence). The CDR3 bases are TGTGCCTGGAGTCGGACAGGGGCCGAGCAGTACTTC. Its translation: CAWSRTGAEQYF.

The J gene is TRBJ2-3, the V gene TRBV24-1; D is possibly TRBD1 (5 bases). Trimming pared 4 bases from V and 0 bases from J, leaving 13 bases between. CDR1 is KGHDR and CDR2 is SFDVKD in the germline V gene. The CDR3 totals 16 residues. The CDR3 DNA sequence: TGTGCCACCAGTGACCCAGGGTACTCTAGCACAGATACGCAGTATTTT. This encodes CATSDPGYSSTDTQYF.

The chain is built from TRBV10-3 and TRBJ2-1, with 10 positions matching TRBD2. The J call may be faulty, since TRBJ2-7 better matches the DNA end. CDR1 and CDR2 (germline): ENHRY, SYGVKD. CDR3 length: 17 residues. In nucleotides, the CDR3 is TGTGCCATCAGTGAGCCTAGCGGGGGAAGCTCCTACAATGAGCAGTACTTC. Amino acid sequence: CAISEPSGGSSYNEQYF.

This chain connects TRBV7-9 to TRBJ1-2; D remains ambiguous. In germline, CDR1 is SEHNR, CDR2 FQNEAQ (reference sequence). The CDR3 runs 14 residues. Trimming left V 1 base short and J 10 bases short, with 16 bases between. The CDR3 is CASSLGGLGHDYTF. CDR3 in DNA: TGTGCCAGCAGCTTAGGAGGCCTAGGGCATGACTACACCTTC. Full variable domain (missing parts from reference TRBV7-9 and TRBJ1-2): DTGVSQNPRHKITKRGQNVTFRCDPISEHNRLYWYRQTLGQGPEFLTYFQNEAQLEKSRLLSDRFSAERPKGSFSTLEIQRTEQGDSAMYLCASSLGGLGHDYTFGSGTRLTVV.

This clonotype has more than one count but fewer than ten. The V call is TRBV20-1, the J call TRBJ2-5; TRBD2 agrees at 11 bases. V shed 3 bases and J 5 bases; nucleotides not matched to a gene: 5. The length of the CDR3 is 14 residues. Germline loops: CDR1 DFQATT, CDR2 SNEGSKA (reference sequence). CDR3: CSARRLAGGETQYF. The CDR3 nucleotides are TGCAGTGCTAGGCGGCTAGCGGGGGGTGAGACCCAGTACTTC.

This clonotype showed up just a few times. The chain joins TRBV9 to TRBJ2-5, with D perhaps matching TRBD1 (6 bases). Germline V CDR1 and CDR2: SGDLS, YYNGEE. This CDR3 comprises 14 residues. The V and J ends lost 1 base and 2 bases respectively, with 9 bases between them. CDR3 residues: CASSVTGIQETQYF. The CDR3, as DNA: TGTGCCAGCAGCGTAACAGGGATACAAGAGACCCAGTACTTC.

The genes are TRBV4-2 and TRBJ2-3; the D gene is possibly TRBD1 (5 bases). V lost 0 bases and J 1 base, leaving 11 bases between the germline ends. The CDR3 is made up of 16 amino acids. The germline V gene encodes CDR1 LGHNA and CDR2 YNFKEQ. CDR3 in DNA: TGTGCCAGCAGCCAAGAGGACAATAGGGGCACAGATACGCAGTATTTT. Translation gives CASSQEDNRGTDTQYF.

V is TRBV6-1 and J is TRBJ2-1; D is undetermined. Germline CDR1 MNHNS, CDR2 SASEGT. There are 16 residues in the CDR3. V lost 6 bases and J lost 0, with 15 bases in between. The CDR3 here is CASSARWAFSYNEQFF. The CDR3, as DNA: TGTGCCAGCAGCGCCAGGTGGGCGTTCTCCTACAATGAGCAGTTCTTC.

The chain carries TRBV5-6 and TRBJ2-3; TRBD2 agrees at 9 bases. There are 16 residues in the CDR3. With V trimmed by 2 bases and J by 0 bases, 4 bases remained unmatched. Germline CDR1 reads SGHDT; CDR2 reads YYEEEE. The CDR3 spells CASSFRLAVSTDTQYF. In nucleotides, the CDR3 is TGTGCCAGCAGCTTCCGACTAGCGGTGAGCACAGATACGCAGTATTTT. Combining the CDR3 with reference TRBV5-6 and TRBJ2-3 gives the whole variable domain DAGVTQSPTHLIKTRGQQVTLRCSPKSGHDTVSWYQQALGQGPQFIFQYYEEEERQRGNFPDRFSGHQFPNYSSELNVNALLLGDSALYLCASSFRLAVSTDTQYFGPGTRLTVL.

This chain connects TRBV9 to TRBJ2-2; D is undetermined. Germline V gives CDR1 SGDLS, CDR2 YYNGEE. The CDR3 contains 15 residues. V was pared by 0 bases and J by 8 bases, with 14 bases between. CDR3 coding DNA: TGTGCCAGCAGCGTAGCTCCCGAACTAAGAGGGGAGCTGTTTTTT. This gives the protein CASSVAPELRGELFF.

This rearrangement joins TRBV20-1 to TRBJ1-1; 8 nucleotides agree with TRBD1. Germline assignment: CDR1 DFQATT and CDR2 SNEGSKA (reference sequence). The CDR3 length is 11 residues. V gave up 6 bases and J gave up 8 bases; unmatched junction bases: 5. The CDR3 loop is CSARRDREAFF. The CDR3 DNA is TGCAGTGCCAGGCGGGACAGGGAAGCTTTCTTT.

This clonotype came up a few times. The rearrangement joins TRBV20-1 to TRBJ2-1, with 8 bases identical to TRBD2. This CDR3 is 14 amino acids long. After removal of 2 bases from V and 3 bases from J, the junction contained 3 bases not matched to a gene. Germline V CDR1 and CDR2: DFQATT, SNEGSKA (reference sequence). The CDR3 here is CSARTTSDYNEQFF. CDR3 nucleotide sequence: TGCAGTGCTAGAACGACTAGCGACTACAATGAGCAGTTCTTC.

This clonotype was seen a handful of times. This chain connects TRBV28 to TRBJ2-1; D gene unclear. V was shortened by 2 bases and J by 6 bases, with 11 bases between the two germline ends. This CDR3 comprises 14 residues. Germline CDR1 and CDR2: MDHEN and SYDVKM. CDR3 nucleotides: TGTGCCAGCAGTTTAGCGGAGACCTTCAATGAGCAGTTCTTC. Its translation is CASSLAETFNEQFF. Using reference TRBV28 and TRBJ2-1 for the parts outside the CDR3, the full variable domain is DVKVTQSSRYLVKRTGEKVFLECVQDMDHENMFWYRQDPGLGLRLIYFSYDVKMKEKGDIPEGYSVSREKKERFSLILESASTNQTSMYLCASSLAETFNEQFFGPGTRLTVL.

The rearrangement uses TRBV29-1 and TRBJ1-2; TRBD1 is a possible D gene (6 bases). Trimming shortened V by 5 bases and J by 4 bases, and 17 bases separated the two germline ends. Germline values: CDR1 SQVTM, CDR2 ANQGSEA. The CDR3 loop spans 14 amino acids. The DNA for the CDR3 is TGCAGCGTTTACCCCGACAGGTCGGGCTATGGCTACACCTTC. This gives the protein CSVYPDRSGYGYTF. Looking up the rest from reference TRBV29-1 and TRBJ1-2 gives the full variable domain: SAVISQKPSRDICQRGTSLTIQCQVDSQVTMMFWYRQQPGQSLTLIATANQGSEATYESGFVIDKFPISRPNLTFSTLTVSNMSPEDSSIYLCSVYPDRSGYGYTFGSGTRLTVV.

Only a few counts were recorded for this clonotype. The V and J genes are TRBV25-1 and TRBJ1-2, with D tentatively TRBD1 (5 bases). CDR1 MGHDK and CDR2 SYGVNS come from the germline V gene. Trimming pared 4 bases from V and 7 bases from J, leaving 16 bases between. The CDR3 consists of 14 residues. In DNA form, the CDR3 reads TGTGCCAGCAGTGTCGCTGGGGCGGAGCGTGGCTACACCTTC. Translated: CASSVAGAERGYTF.

A note on this clonotype: The junction departs from the called germline gene at one end, perhaps through a read error. The chain has TRBV7-7 and TRBJ2-5; 12 bases are a match to TRBD1. Germline V CDR1 and CDR2: SSHAT, FNYEAQ (reference sequence). This CDR3 spans 15 amino acids. In DNA form, the CDR3 reads TGTGCTAGCAGTTGGGGGACAGGGGGCTTGGATGATCAGTACTTC. Translating it yields CASSWGTGGLDDQYF.

V and J are TRBV7-2 and TRBJ1-2; 9 nucleotides line up with TRBD1. V gave up 5 bases and J gave up 6 bases; unmatched junction bases: 16. CDR1 and CDR2 (germline): SGHTA, FQGNSA. This CDR3 contains 17 residues. The CDR3 DNA follows: TGTGCCAGCAGCACCATACTCGGGACAGGGCTCGACGATGGCTACACCTTC. Its translation is CASSTILGTGLDDGYTF.

This clonotype was seen only a few times. The chain employs TRBV5-5 and TRBJ2-4; 9 bases map to TRBD1. The J call may be faulty, since TRBJ2-7 better matches the DNA end. The CDR3 is 14 amino acids. CDR1 and CDR2 from the germline V gene are SGHKS and YYEKEE (reference sequence). In nucleotides, the CDR3 is TGTGCCAGCAGCTTGTTAGGGACAGGGCACGAGCAGTACTTC. It yields the protein CASSLLGTGHEQYF.